This T cell receptor (beta chain) was captured in a study of CD8 T cells in ankylosing spondylitis listed by TCRdb under 2017. Regarding the complete study: The study set out to find disease-linked TCR variants by profiling T cell receptor beta repertoires in ankylosing spondylitis patients and healthy donors. In total, the full study cohort was made up of over a hundred healthy donors and approximately 27 ankylosing spondylitis patients. Peripheral blood samples were taken, and synovial fluid was additionally collected from ankylosing spondylitis patients. Overall study outcomes, separate from this receptor: According to the report, matched synovial fluid samples from ankylosing spondylitis patients were significantly enriched for the disease-linked clones. Blood from ankylosing spondylitis patients appeared to be characterized by a TCR beta motif composed of eight highly homologous amino acid variants. Some TCR beta motif variants had previously been reported in synovial fluid and blood of reactive arthritis patients, which suggested common disease-initiation mechanisms. The disease-linked clones showed a CD8+ phenotype and occurred at relatively low frequencies in peripheral blood.

This clonotype was seen repeatedly, ten times or more. Its binding antigen is unknown. There are no base qualities to consult, and no much larger clone falls within one base. Sequencer: Illumina HiSeq 2500. Quantitative 5'-RACE with molecular barcodes was used to prepare TCR beta libraries. Regarding the original processing steps: Disease-linked TCR variants were identified with a new computational method built on a probabilistic model of VDJ rearrangement. The raw public data were reprocessed by TCRdb itself: fastp quality trimming at Q25, MiXCR clonotype calling, in-frame beta chains only. Entries are consolidated by CDR3 protein sequence, retaining the most common genes and DNA. The V and J calls follow TCRdb's processing rather than the paper's. For this sample the table gives some 250,000 distinct CDR3 sequences, of which roughly a quarter were detected only once. In total, the top ten clones hold approximately 0.61% of the sample.

Sequences were obtained from blood, either unsorted or a sorted T cell fraction (not recorded which). This receptor was identified in a male donor with ankylosing spondylitis or in good health (not recorded which).

The CDR3 amino acid sequence is: CSAIDRGPSSTEAFF. The DNA reads TGCAGTGCTATTGACAGGGGGCCTTCAAGCACTGAAGCTTTCTTT. The chain is made from TRBV20-1 and TRBJ1-1, and TRBD1 aligns with 10 junction nucleotides. From the cysteine through the phenylalanine, the CDR3 covers 15 amino acids. The only DNA kept is the CDR3, 45 bases in frame from the first base. The germline V gene (reference sequence) gives CDR1 as DFQATT and CDR2 as SNEGSKA. For this chain, trimming is 4 bases at the V end and 4 bases at the J end, and the number of junction bases without a gene match is 9.